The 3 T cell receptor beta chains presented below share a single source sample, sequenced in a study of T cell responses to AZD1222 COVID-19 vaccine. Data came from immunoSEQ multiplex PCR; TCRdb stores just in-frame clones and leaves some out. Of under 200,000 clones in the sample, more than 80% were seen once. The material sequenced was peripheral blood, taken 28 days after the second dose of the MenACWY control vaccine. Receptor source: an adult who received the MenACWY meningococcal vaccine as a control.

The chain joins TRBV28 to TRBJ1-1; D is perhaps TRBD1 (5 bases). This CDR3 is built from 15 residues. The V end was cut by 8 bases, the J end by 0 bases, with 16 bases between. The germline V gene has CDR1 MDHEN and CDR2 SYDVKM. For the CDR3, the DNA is TGTGCCAGCCCCCCCAGCGGCAGGGTGAACACTGAAGCTTTCTTT. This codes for CASPPSGRVNTEAFF.

The CDR3 DNA sequence: TGTGCCAGCAGTGCCGGGACTAGCGCGTACAATGAGCAGTTCTTC. Its protein is CASSAGTSAYNEQFF. The chain uses TRBV27 and TRBJ2-1, with 10 bases lining up with TRBD2. This CDR3 comprises 15 residues. V was pared by 5 bases and J by 4 bases, with 5 bases of the junction left unmatched. CDR1 and CDR2 from the germline V gene are MNHEY and SMNVEV (reference sequence).

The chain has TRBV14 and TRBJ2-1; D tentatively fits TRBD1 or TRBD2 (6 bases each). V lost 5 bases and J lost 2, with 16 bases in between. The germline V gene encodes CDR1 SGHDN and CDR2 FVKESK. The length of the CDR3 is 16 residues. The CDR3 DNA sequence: TGTGCCAGCAGCAAGGAGGGGGGAAACCCCTACAATGAGCAGTTCTTC. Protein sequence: CASSKEGGNPYNEQFF.